The T cell receptor beta chain under discussion was sequenced for a study of glioma-infiltrating T cells. The study's findings and limits: Above-expected tissue-blood divergence occurred in all gliomas, most in low-grade ones.

Using RNA template, CDR3s of TCR alpha and beta were amplified with iRepertoire arm-PCR. For one-step reverse transcription and amplification, about 90-400 ng of tissue mRNA or PBMC total RNA was used. TCRdb fed the multiplex PCR reads into MiXCR, producing one record per CDR3 protein. The sample lists some 3,100 distinct CDR3 sequences, 80% to 90% occurring once. The CDR3 loop spans 16 amino acids. Germline V CDR1 and CDR2: DFQATT, SNEGSKA (reference sequence). V was cut by 0 bases and J by 2 bases, with 15 bases left in between. This clonotype occurred once. Its antigen remains unknown. This beta chain appears as a stray read in a library generated for alpha chains; its size is not informative.

Sequenced sample: glioma tissue, nonneoplastic brain tissue, or PBMCs (not recorded which). The chain uses TRBV20-1 and TRBJ2-3; no clear D. This receptor was identified in a human donor with low-grade glioma or glioblastoma, undergoing nonglioma brain surgery, or in good health (not recorded which). CDR3 sequence (DNA): TGCAGTGCTAGAGACATCTCCAATCGGGCCACAGATACGCAGTATTTT. Amino acid sequence: CSARDISNRATDTQYF.